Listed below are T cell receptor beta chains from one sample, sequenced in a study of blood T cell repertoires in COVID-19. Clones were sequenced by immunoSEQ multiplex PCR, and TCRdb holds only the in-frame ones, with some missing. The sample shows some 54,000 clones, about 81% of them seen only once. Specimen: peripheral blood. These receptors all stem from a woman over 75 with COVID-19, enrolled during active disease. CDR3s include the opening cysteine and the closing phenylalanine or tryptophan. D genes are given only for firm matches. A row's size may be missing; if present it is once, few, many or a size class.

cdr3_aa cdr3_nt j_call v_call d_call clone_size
CASNNRGQGRLNQPQHF TGTGCCAGTAATAACCGGGGACAGGGTAGGCTCAATCAGCCCCAGCATTTT TRBJ1-5 TRBV19 TRBD1 .
CASSGELNQPQHF TGTGCCAGCAGTGGAGAATTAAATCAGCCCCAGCATTTT TRBJ1-5 TRBV6-4 . .
CASSVTSGTETQYF TGTGCCAGCAGCGTGACTAGCGGGACAGAGACCCAGTACTTC TRBJ2-5 TRBV4-2 TRBD2 .
CASNNPPPSEGTGELFF TGCGCCAGCAACAACCCCCCCCCTAGTGAGGGCACCGGGGAGCTGTTTTTT TRBJ2-2 TRBV5-1 . .
CASTLGGANQPQHF TGTGCCAGCACTCTCGGCGGTGCCAATCAGCCCCAGCATTTT TRBJ1-5 TRBV7-2 . .
CSVAGGNTGELFF TGCAGCGTTGCAGGGGGGAACACCGGGGAGCTGTTTTTT TRBJ2-2 TRBV29-1 TRBD1 .
CASSPTRSRSGQFF TGTGCCAGCTCACCAACGAGGTCGCGGTCTGGGCAGTTCTTC TRBJ2-1 TRBV18 . .
CASSQVGTGFGYTF TGCGCCAGCAGCCAAGTCGGGACAGGGTTTGGCTACACCTTC TRBJ1-2 TRBV4-1 TRBD1 .
CASSPRGLHTEAFF TGTGCCAGTAGTCCGCGTGGACTCCACACTGAAGCTTTCTTT TRBJ1-1 TRBV19 . .
CASKQPNTGELFF TGTGCCAGCAAACAGCCGAACACCGGGGAGCTGTTTTTT TRBJ2-2 TRBV7-3 . .
CAWSRGGSLNEQFF TGTGCCTGGAGTAGGGGCGGGAGCCTCAATGAGCAGTTCTTC TRBJ2-1 TRBV30 TRBD2 .
CATGLDSQETQYF TGTGCCACCGGTCTGGACAGCCAAGAGACCCAGTACTTC TRBJ2-5 TRBV15 . .
CATKEGSSVYGYTF TGTGCCACCAAGGAGGGATCATCGGTCTATGGCTACACCTTC TRBJ1-2 TRBV5-5 . .
CAWSGGLQGGELFF TGTGCCTGGAGTGGTGGCCTGCAGGGGGGGGAGCTGTTTTTT TRBJ2-2 TRBV30 . .
CSVHTGTTGELFF TGCAGCGTTCATACAGGGACCACCGGGGAGCTGTTTTTT TRBJ2-2 TRBV29-1 . .
CASSWTGRNQPQHF TGTGCCAGCAGTTGGACAGGACGCAATCAGCCCCAGCATTTT TRBJ1-5 TRBV27 TRBD1 .
CASSLGGPQPQHF TGTGCCAGCAGTTTAGGGGGCCCTCAGCCCCAGCATTTT TRBJ1-5 TRBV27 . .
CASSLQGTDSPLHF TGTGCCAGCTCCCTACAGGGGACCGATTCACCCCTCCACTTT TRBJ1-6 TRBV18 TRBD1 .
CASSLEGTSIYGYTF TGCGCCAGCAGCCTCGAGGGGACAAGCATCTATGGCTACACCTTC TRBJ1-2 TRBV5-1 . .
CATRGGIGSTGELFF TGTGCCACCAGGGGGGGGATAGGATCGACCGGGGAGCTGTTTTTT TRBJ2-2 TRBV24-1 TRBD2 .
CASSIVQVAYNEQFF TGTGCCAGTAGTATAGTCCAGGTAGCCTACAATGAGCAGTTCTTC TRBJ2-1 TRBV19 . .
CAWSFGGSNQPQHF TGTGCCTGGAGTTTCGGGGGTAGCAATCAGCCCCAGCATTTT TRBJ1-5 TRBV30 . .
CATSGSGTFTGELFF TGTGCCACCAGCGGCTCCGGGACATTCACCGGGGAGCTGTTTTTT TRBJ2-2 TRBV15 . .
CASSQGGGGINSPLHF TGTGCCAGCAGCCAAGGGGGTGGGGGGATTAATTCACCCCTCCACTTT TRBJ1-6 TRBV3-1/TRBV3-2 . .
CASSLTAARSYNEQFF TGCGCCAGCAGCTTGACGGCGGCCCGCTCCTACAATGAGCAGTTCTTC TRBJ2-1 TRBV5-1 . .
CASNQADRSGYTF TGTGCCAGCAACCAAGCGGACAGGTCGGGCTACACCTTC TRBJ1-2 TRBV12-3/TRBV12-4 TRBD1 .
CASSAQVGTEAFF TGTGCCAGCAGCGCCCAGGTCGGCACTGAAGCTTTCTTT TRBJ1-1 TRBV9 . .
CASSLQGGRNHEQYF TGTGCCAGCAGCCTTCAGGGCGGGAGGAACCACGAGCAGTACTTC TRBJ2-7 TRBV3-1/TRBV3-2 TRBD2 .
CASSAGTGNYNEQFF TGTGCCAGCAGTGCTGGGACAGGGAACTACAATGAGCAGTTCTTC TRBJ2-1 TRBV2 TRBD1 .
CASSLGTGRGNSYNSPLHF TGCGCCAGCAGCCTAGGGACAGGGCGTGGAAACTCCTATAATTCACCCCTCCACTTT TRBJ1-6 TRBV5-1 TRBD1 once
CASSSGLAGGWEQFF TGCGCCAGCAGCTCGGGACTAGCGGGAGGGTGGGAGCAGTTCTTC TRBJ2-1 TRBV4-1 TRBD2 few
CASSFTSGRSTGELFF TGTGCCAGTAGTTTCACTAGCGGGAGGTCCACCGGGGAGCTGTTTTTT TRBJ2-2 TRBV19 TRBD2 .
CASQATGLILNEQFF TGTGCCAGCCAGGCGACAGGGTTGATATTAAATGAGCAGTTCTTC TRBJ2-1 TRBV19 TRBD1 .
CASRGEAYEQYF TGTGCCAGCAGGGGGGAGGCCTACGAGCAGTACTTC TRBJ2-7 TRBV7-9 . .
CAMRENTGELFF TGTGCCATGAGGGAGAACACCGGGGAGCTGTTTTTT TRBJ2-2 TRBV11-2 . .
CASSTSVASTDTQYF TGTGCCAGCAGTACTAGCGTTGCTAGCACAGATACGCAGTATTTT TRBJ2-3 TRBV6-5 TRBD2 .
CASSRDGLRGETQYF TGTGCCAGCAGCCGTGACGGCCTTCGGGGGGAGACCCAGTACTTC TRBJ2-5 TRBV5-8 . .
CASSLVGLAHNEQFF TGCGCCAGCAGCTTGGTGGGACTAGCTCACAATGAGCAGTTCTTC TRBJ2-1 TRBV5-1 TRBD2 once
CASSQIMGQGRAEAFF TGCGCCAGCAGCCAAATAATGGGACAGGGGCGGGCTGAAGCTTTCTTT TRBJ1-1 TRBV4-1 TRBD1 .
CASSLRGRDGYTF TGCGCCAGCAGCTTAAGGGGGCGGGATGGCTACACCTTC TRBJ1-2 TRBV5-1 TRBD1 .
CACQTSGSSTGELFF TGTGCCTGTCAGACTAGCGGGAGTTCCACCGGGGAGCTGTTTTTT TRBJ2-2 TRBV30 TRBD2 .
CASSQGTSGNLQTQYF TGTGCCAGCAGCCAAGGGACTAGCGGGAACCTACAGACCCAGTACTTC TRBJ2-5 TRBV4-2 TRBD2 .
CASSEASGQGEKLFF TGTGCCAGCAGTGAAGCCTCGGGACAGGGTGAAAAACTGTTTTTT TRBJ1-4 TRBV6-1 TRBD1 .
CASSPVGNNRGSPLHF TGTGCCAGCAGCCCTGTGGGGAATAACAGGGGATCGCCCCTCCACTTT TRBJ1-6 TRBV6-6 TRBD1 .
CASSQDITSGTYNEQFF TGTGCCAGCAGCCAAGATATAACTAGCGGGACCTACAATGAGCAGTTCTTC TRBJ2-1 TRBV3-1/TRBV3-2 TRBD2 once
CASSEAGEAKNIQYF TGTGCCAGCAGTGAAGCGGGAGAGGCCAAAAACATTCAGTACTTC TRBJ2-4 TRBV25-1 TRBD2 .
CSAGESGYTF TGCAGTGCGGGCGAAAGCGGCTACACCTTC TRBJ1-2 TRBV20-1 . .
CASSANRVNEQFF TGTGCCAGCTCAGCGAACAGGGTCAATGAGCAGTTCTTC TRBJ2-1 TRBV18 . .
CASTDLGGEEKLFF TGTGCCAGCACCGATTTGGGGGGGGAGGAAAAACTGTTTTTT TRBJ1-4 TRBV28 . .
CASSQLGQGTRDTQYF TGTGCCAGCAGCCAACTTGGACAGGGGACGCGAGATACGCAGTATTTT TRBJ2-3 TRBV7-3 TRBD1 .
CATSPPGTGAQNGQFF TGTGCCACCAGCCCCCCGGGGACAGGGGCCCAAAACGGGCAGTTCTTC TRBJ2-1 TRBV24-1 TRBD1 .
CASSDRGGPRNTEAFF TGTGCCAGTAGTGACCGGGGGGGACCTAGGAACACTGAAGCTTTCTTT TRBJ1-1 TRBV19 . .
CASSQAAGVQGGTQYF TGTGCCAGCAGTCAAGCAGCGGGCGTACAGGGGGGGACCCAGTACTTC TRBJ2-5 TRBV27 TRBD1 .
CASSPTIPGEQYF TGTGCCAGCAGCCCCACAATTCCGGGGGAGCAGTACTTC TRBJ2-7 TRBV14 . .